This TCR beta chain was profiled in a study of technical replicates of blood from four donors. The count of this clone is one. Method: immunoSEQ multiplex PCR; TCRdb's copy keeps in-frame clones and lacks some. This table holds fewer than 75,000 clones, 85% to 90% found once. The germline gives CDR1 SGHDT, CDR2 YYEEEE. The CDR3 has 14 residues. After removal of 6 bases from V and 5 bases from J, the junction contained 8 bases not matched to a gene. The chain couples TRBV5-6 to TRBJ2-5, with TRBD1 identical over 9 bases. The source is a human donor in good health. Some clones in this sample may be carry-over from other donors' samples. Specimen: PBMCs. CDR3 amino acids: CASTPGQGKETQYF. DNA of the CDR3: TGTGCCAGCACCCCAGGACAGGGGAAGGAGACCCAGTACTTC.